This is a list of T cell receptor beta chains from one sample in a study of CD8+ T cells in alopecia areata. The assay was immunoSEQ multiplex PCR, and TCRdb's table has in-frame clones only and misses some. The sample holds over 120,000 clones, roughly three fifths seen once. The source was CD4+ T cells sorted from blood, collected at week 0. All receptors come from a human donor with alopecia areata. Both conserved end residues are part of each CDR3. D genes are given only for firm matches. Rows give clone size only sometimes, using once, few, many, or a class for an expanded clone.

clone size: -; D gene: -; J gene: TRBJ1-2; V gene: TRBV5-6; CDR3 protein: CASSLWPGGYTF; CDR3 DNA: TGTGCCAGCAGCTTGTGGCCTGGGGGCTACACCTTC
clone size: -; D gene: -; J gene: TRBJ1-6; V gene: TRBV6-5; CDR3 protein: CASSAQENSPLHF; CDR3 DNA: TGTGCCAGCAGTGCCCAAGAGAATTCACCCCTCCACTTT
clone size: -; D gene: TRBD2; J gene: TRBJ2-5; V gene: TRBV4-1; CDR3 protein: CASSQTGLANYQETQYF; CDR3 DNA: TGCGCCAGCAGCCAAACGGGACTAGCGAACTACCAAGAGACCCAGTACTTC
clone size: -; D gene: TRBD2; J gene: TRBJ2-5; V gene: TRBV7-2; CDR3 protein: CASSLGALGGQETQYF; CDR3 DNA: TGTGCCAGCAGCTTAGGGGCCCTCGGGGGGCAAGAGACCCAGTACTTC
clone size: -; D gene: TRBD2; J gene: TRBJ2-5; V gene: TRBV6-1; CDR3 protein: CASSELAGIQETQYF; CDR3 DNA: TGTGCCAGCAGCGAACTAGCGGGAATTCAAGAGACCCAGTACTTC
clone size: few; D gene: TRBD2; J gene: TRBJ2-1; V gene: TRBV7-9; CDR3 protein: CASSLPYSGNYNEQFF; CDR3 DNA: TGTGCCAGCAGCTTACCTTATAGCGGGAATTACAATGAGCAGTTCTTC
clone size: -; D gene: -; J gene: TRBJ2-7; V gene: TRBV5-1; CDR3 protein: CASSPAGTASYEQYF; CDR3 DNA: TGCGCCAGCAGCCCAGCAGGTACAGCCTCCTACGAGCAGTACTTC
clone size: -; D gene: TRBD2; J gene: TRBJ2-5; V gene: TRBV9; CDR3 protein: CASSVGLAGGNQETQYF; CDR3 DNA: TGTGCCAGCAGCGTAGGGCTAGCGGGGGGGAACCAAGAGACCCAGTACTTC
clone size: -; D gene: TRBD1; J gene: TRBJ1-1; V gene: TRBV5-5; CDR3 protein: CASSRQGNTEAFF; CDR3 DNA: TGTGCCAGCAGCAGACAGGGGAACACTGAAGCTTTCTTT
clone size: few; D gene: TRBD1; J gene: TRBJ2-7; V gene: TRBV2; CDR3 protein: CASSPDRVEQYF; CDR3 DNA: TGTGCCAGCAGCCCAGACAGGGTCGAGCAGTACTTC
clone size: -; D gene: TRBD1; J gene: TRBJ2-5; V gene: TRBV5-1; CDR3 protein: CASSGGQSWETQYF; CDR3 DNA: TGCGCCAGCAGCGGGGGACAGAGCTGGGAGACCCAGTACTTC
clone size: once; D gene: TRBD1; J gene: TRBJ2-5; V gene: TRBV19; CDR3 protein: CASHFPDRGGMETQYF; CDR3 DNA: TGTGCCAGTCATTTCCCGGACAGGGGAGGTATGGAGACCCAGTACTTC
clone size: -; D gene: -; J gene: TRBJ2-2; V gene: TRBV5-6; CDR3 protein: CASSQAGREAGELFF; CDR3 DNA: TGTGCCAGCAGCCAAGCAGGCAGGGAGGCCGGGGAGCTGTTTTTT
clone size: few; D gene: -; J gene: TRBJ1-4; V gene: TRBV7-2; CDR3 protein: CASSRTHDSGKLFF; CDR3 DNA: TGTGCCAGCAGCCGCACGCATGATAGTGGAAAACTGTTTTTT
clone size: -; D gene: -; J gene: TRBJ1-2; V gene: TRBV5-6; CDR3 protein: CASSREGGDTF; CDR3 DNA: TGTGCCAGCAGCCGGGAGGGAGGGGACACCTTC
clone size: -; D gene: -; J gene: TRBJ2-5; V gene: TRBV4-3; CDR3 protein: CASSPRPGETQYF; CDR3 DNA: TGCGCCAGCAGCCCCCGCCCCGGGGAGACCCAGTACTTC
clone size: -; D gene: -; J gene: TRBJ2-1; V gene: TRBV29-1; CDR3 protein: CSGGQERGEQFF; CDR3 DNA: TGCAGCGGGGGACAGGAGCGGGGAGAGCAGTTCTTC
clone size: -; D gene: TRBD1; J gene: TRBJ2-6; V gene: TRBV27; CDR3 protein: CATRTGGSGANVLTF; CDR3 DNA: TGTGCCACTCGGACAGGGGGCTCTGGGGCCAACGTCCTGACTTTC
clone size: few; D gene: -; J gene: TRBJ1-6; V gene: TRBV5-6; CDR3 protein: CASSTHLDRRSSYNSPLHF; CDR3 DNA: TGTGCCAGCAGCACTCACTTGGACAGAAGGAGCTCCTATAATTCACCCCTCCACTTT
clone size: -; D gene: TRBD1; J gene: TRBJ2-1; V gene: TRBV30; CDR3 protein: CAWSPTGSGEQFF; CDR3 DNA: TGTGCCTGGAGTCCGACAGGGAGTGGTGAGCAGTTCTTC
clone size: few; D gene: -; J gene: TRBJ2-1; V gene: TRBV29-1; CDR3 protein: CSVNKGGEQFF; CDR3 DNA: TGCAGCGTTAATAAGGGGGGTGAGCAGTTCTTC
clone size: -; D gene: -; J gene: TRBJ1-6; V gene: TRBV11-3; CDR3 protein: CASSSHNSPLHF; CDR3 DNA: TGTGCCAGCAGCTCACATAATTCACCCCTCCACTTT
clone size: -; D gene: -; J gene: TRBJ2-5; V gene: TRBV30; CDR3 protein: CAWNTSPETQYF; CDR3 DNA: TGTGCCTGGAACACTAGCCCAGAGACCCAGTACTTC
clone size: few; D gene: -; J gene: TRBJ2-5; V gene: TRBV7-8; CDR3 protein: CASSPDYQETQYF; CDR3 DNA: TGTGCCAGCAGCCCGGACTACCAAGAGACCCAGTACTTC
clone size: -; D gene: TRBD2; J gene: TRBJ2-3; V gene: TRBV7-3; CDR3 protein: CASSQRGGTDTQYF; CDR3 DNA: TGTGCCAGCAGTCAGCGGGGTGGCACAGATACGCAGTATTTT
clone size: -; D gene: TRBD1; J gene: TRBJ1-5; V gene: TRBV27; CDR3 protein: CASSTQGYSNQPQHF; CDR3 DNA: TGTGCCAGCAGTACACAGGGGTACAGCAATCAGCCCCAGCATTTT
clone size: -; D gene: TRBD1; J gene: TRBJ1-5; V gene: TRBV7-9; CDR3 protein: CASSLGTGDQPQHF; CDR3 DNA: TGTGCCAGCAGCTTGGGGACAGGGGATCAGCCCCAGCATTTT
clone size: -; D gene: -; J gene: TRBJ1-1; V gene: TRBV29-1; CDR3 protein: CSVEDLRQVGAFF; CDR3 DNA: TGCAGCGTTGAAGATCTGAGGCAGGTTGGAGCTTTCTTT
clone size: -; D gene: -; J gene: TRBJ1-5; V gene: TRBV10-1; CDR3 protein: CASSEAPSRDNEPQHF; CDR3 DNA: TGCGCCAGCAGTGAGGCTCCTTCCAGGGATAACGAGCCCCAGCATTTT
clone size: -; D gene: -; J gene: TRBJ1-2; V gene: TRBV2; CDR3 protein: CASSLSNYGYTF; CDR3 DNA: TGTGCCAGCAGTTTATCTAACTATGGCTACACCTTC